This T cell receptor (beta chain) was obtained from a study of blood T cell repertoires in COVID-19. Overall study context: T cells, B-cell-depleted T cells, or PBMCs provided the cDNA or gDNA that served as material.

Original processing notes: Reference gene primer amplification gave nucleated cell count estimates. The assay was immunoSEQ multiplex PCR, and TCRdb's table has in-frame clones only and misses some. V and J calls plus clone size are reproduced from that table; the DNA served to infer D and trimming. The profile covers about 250,000 clones, with 85% appearing a single time and approximately 5.1% taken by the ten largest. V was trimmed by 2 bases and J by 4 bases, leaving 12 bases between them. The CDR3 has 15 residues. In germline, CDR1 is SGHTA, CDR2 FQGNSA. This rearrangement joins TRBV7-2 to TRBJ1-5, with D perhaps matching TRBD1 (5 bases). This TCR came from a man aged 45 to 65 with active or convalescent COVID-19. Source material: peripheral blood. The CDR3 DNA reads as TGTGCCAGCAGCTTAAGTAGGGGAATGAATCAGCCCCAGCATTTT. It codes for CASSLSRGMNQPQHF.